What follows are 14 T cell receptor beta chains derived from one specimen sequenced in a study of blood T cell repertoires in COVID-19. TCRdb's copy holds only in-frame clones and misses some; the assay was immunoSEQ multiplex PCR. The data contain 55,000 to 80,000 clones, more than 60% of them seen just once; the ten biggest clones take up approximately 5.1%. Sequencing was carried out using peripheral blood. Receptors originate from a human donor in a cohort sampled during active COVID-19.

This chain joins TRBV9 and TRBJ2-1; maybe TRBD2 (5 bases). There are 17 residues in the CDR3. Germline CDR1 SGDLS, CDR2 YYNGEE. V lost 1 base and J 0 bases, leaving 14 bases between the germline ends. This chain's CDR3 is CASSVSAGLSSYNEQFF. The CDR3 DNA is TGTGCCAGCAGCGTATCGGCAGGACTTAGCTCCTACAATGAGCAGTTCTTC. Full variable domain (outside the CDR3, taken from reference TRBV9 and TRBJ2-1): DSGVTQTPKHLITATGQRVTLRCSPRSGDLSVYWYQQSLDQGLQFLIQYYNGEERAKGNILERFSAQQFPDLHSELNLSSLELGDSALYFCASSVSAGLSSYNEQFFGPGTRLTVL.

This chain's CDR3 is CASSLGQGVGYTF. In DNA form, the CDR3 reads TGCGCCAGCAGCTTGGGACAGGGGGTAGGCTACACCTTC. V and J are TRBV5-1 and TRBJ1-2, with 9 bases matching TRBD1. Germline loops: CDR1 SGHRS, CDR2 YFSETQ. The CDR3 is 13 amino acids. After removal of 0 bases from V and 8 bases from J, the junction contained 2 bases not matched to a gene.

CDR3 in DNA: TGTGCCAGTAGTTTCACCGACAGAGGCAATCAGCCCCAGCATTTT. Translated: CASSFTDRGNQPQHF. The rearrangement joins TRBV19 to TRBJ1-5, with D possibly TRBD1 on 5 matching bases. Germline assignment: CDR1 LNHDA and CDR2 SQIVND (reference sequence). V was clipped by 5 bases and J by 2 bases, with 13 bases between them. The length of the CDR3 is 15 residues.

CDR3 in amino acids: CASRLAGGREQYF. The CDR3 DNA follows: TGCGCCAGCAGATTAGCGGGGGGGCGCGAGCAGTACTTC. This chain links TRBV5-1 with TRBJ2-7; 11 bases agree with TRBD2. V dropped 5 bases and J dropped 6; count of bases not matched to a gene: 4. CDR3 length equals 13 residues. Germline V gene sequence: CDR1 SGHRS, CDR2 YFSETQ.

The chain has TRBV11-2 and TRBJ2-1, with 9 positions matching TRBD1. Per germline, CDR1 SGHAT and CDR2 FQNNGV. The CDR3 loop spans 15 amino acids. Germline trimming cut 6 bases from V and 6 bases from J; bases unmatched to any gene: 9. CDR3 DNA: TGTGCCAGCAGGGAGGGACAGGGATGGGGCAATGAGCAGTTCTTC. It yields the protein CASREGQGWGNEQFF.

The chain links TRBV2 to TRBJ2-3; 10 positions agree with TRBD1. V dropped 7 bases and J dropped 1; count of bases not matched to a gene: 8. This CDR3 contains 16 residues. Germline lookup yields CDR1 SNHLY and CDR2 FYNNEI. CDR3 loop: CASTPAGTGGTDTQYF. The CDR3 DNA sequence: TGTGCCAGCACCCCCGCCGGGACAGGGGGCACAGATACGCAGTATTTT.

The gene calls are TRBV28 and TRBJ2-2; 11 nucleotides agree with TRBD1. Germline V lookup: CDR1 MDHEN, CDR2 SYDVKM. The trim removed 11 bases at V and 3 bases at J, leaving 2 bases unmatched. The CDR3 has 13 amino acids. CDR3 in DNA: TGTGCCGGGGGACAGGGGGACACCGGGGAGCTGTTTTTT. As protein: CAGGQGDTGELFF.

This clone was observed at least ten times. The chain uses TRBV27 and TRBJ2-7; 7 nucleotides match TRBD2. V lost 2 bases to trimming and J lost 2 bases; unmatched junction nucleotides: 6. Germline CDR1 is MNHEY and CDR2 is SMNVEV (reference sequence). The CDR3 is 15 residues long. The CDR3 reads CASSLKAGPPYEQYF. The DNA for the CDR3 is TGTGCCAGCAGTTTAAAAGCGGGGCCCCCCTACGAGCAGTACTTC.

V is TRBV9 and J is TRBJ1-2; 7 nucleotides agree with TRBD1. V gave up 3 bases and J gave up 5 bases; unmatched junction bases: 4. The CDR3 has 13 residues. Germline V gene lookup returns CDR1 SGDLS and CDR2 YYNGEE. CDR3 DNA: TGTGCCAGCAGCGCTCGGGACAGTTATGGCTACACCTTC. Its translation is CASSARDSYGYTF. The entire variable domain, with the rest obtained from reference TRBV9 and TRBJ1-2, is as follows: DSGVTQTPKHLITATGQRVTLRCSPRSGDLSVYWYQQSLDQGLQFLIQYYNGEERAKGNILERFSAQQFPDLHSELNLSSLELGDSALYFCASSARDSYGYTFGSGTRLTVV.

This clone was found once. The gene calls are TRBV7-6 and TRBJ1-3; no reliable D call. Germline values: CDR1 SGHVS, CDR2 FNYEAQ. V lost 4 bases, J lost 4 bases, and 14 bases lay in between. The CDR3 contains 15 residues. CDR3 nucleotide sequence: TGTGCCAGCAGCTCCTTTGAGGGAACAGGAAACACCATATATTTT. This encodes CASSSFEGTGNTIYF. The complete variable domain, with remaining parts taken from reference TRBV7-6 and TRBJ1-3, reads GAGVSQSPRYKVTKRGQDVALRCDPISGHVSLYWYRQALGQGPEFLTYFNYEAQQDKSGLPNDRFSAERPEGSISTLTIQRTEQRDSAMYRCASSSFEGTGNTIYFGEGSWLTVV.

The genes are TRBV5-1 and TRBJ2-3, with a possible D match to TRBD2 (6 bases). V lost 4 bases and J lost 1, with 13 bases in between. Germline-derived CDR1 and CDR2 are SGHRS and YFSETQ. The CDR3 spans 15 residues. The CDR3 loop is CASSRGLAGTDTQYF. The DNA for the CDR3 is TGCGCCAGCAGCCGGGGACTGGCTGGCACAGATACGCAGTATTTT.

J is TRBJ2-1 and V is TRBV4-1; 7 bases are a match to TRBD2. There are 17 residues in the CDR3. Germline V CDR1 and CDR2: MGHRA, YSYEKL. The trim removed 0 bases at V and 4 bases at J, leaving 9 bases unmatched. This CDR3 is CASSQDGGGSRYNEQFF. CDR3 coding DNA: TGCGCCAGCAGCCAAGATGGCGGGGGTTCTAGATACAATGAGCAGTTCTTC.

This clone was seen a single time. This chain uses TRBV7-2 with TRBJ2-3; 13 nucleotides match TRBD2. The J segment lost 4 bases and the V segment lost 5 bases, leaving 6 bases of the junction unmatched. Germline CDR1 is SGHTA and CDR2 is FQGNSA. The CDR3 runs to 16 residues. The CDR3 coding sequence is TGTGCCAGCAGCCCTCGGACTAGCGGGGGTCCAGATACGCAGTATTTT. This sequence encodes CASSPRTSGGPDTQYF.

The CDR3 bases are TGCGCCAGCAGCCCAGACAGGGGGCCCCCAGATACGCAGTATTTT. Its protein product is CASSPDRGPPDTQYF. This chain connects TRBV5-1 to TRBJ2-3; 10 bases map to TRBD1. Per germline, CDR1 SGHRS and CDR2 YFSETQ. With V trimmed by 4 bases and J by 4 bases, 6 bases remained unmatched. The CDR3 has 15 amino acids.